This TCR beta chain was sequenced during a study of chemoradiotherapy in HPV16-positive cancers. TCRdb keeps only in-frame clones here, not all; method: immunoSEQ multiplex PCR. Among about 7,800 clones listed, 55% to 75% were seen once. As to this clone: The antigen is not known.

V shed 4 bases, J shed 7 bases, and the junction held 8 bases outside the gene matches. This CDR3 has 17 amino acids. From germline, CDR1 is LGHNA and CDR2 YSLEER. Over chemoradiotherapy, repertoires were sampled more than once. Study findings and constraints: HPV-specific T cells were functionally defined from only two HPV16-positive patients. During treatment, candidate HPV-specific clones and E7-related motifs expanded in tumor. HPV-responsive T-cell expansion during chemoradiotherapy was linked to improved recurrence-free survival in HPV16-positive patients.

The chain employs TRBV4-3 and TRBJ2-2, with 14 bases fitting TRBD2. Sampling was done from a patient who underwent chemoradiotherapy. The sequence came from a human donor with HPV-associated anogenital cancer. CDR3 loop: CASSLGTSGGSGGELFF. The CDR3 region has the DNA TGCGCCAGCAGCCTCGGGACTAGCGGGGGAAGTGGCGGGGAGCTGTTTTTT.